These 2 T cell receptor beta chains share one sample of origin, sequenced in a study of patients and donors after allogeneic stem cell transplantation (dated by TCRdb to between 2020 and 2021). Receptors were amplified or captured by RT-PCR. Sequencing relied on a NextSeq 550. TCRdb itself trimmed the public reads at Q25 with fastp, ran MiXCR and retained productive beta chains. When rows share a CDR3 protein, they turn into one entry using the most common DNA and genes. The sample profile shows roughly 940,000 distinct CDR3 sequences; more than 15% of them were found once. Around 6% of the sample goes to the ten largest clones. Sequenced sample: blood, either unsorted or a sorted T cell fraction (not recorded which). The receptor source for this set is a human donor who was either an allogeneic HSCT recipient or a stem cell or donor lymphocyte infusion donor (not recorded which). It is not recorded whose cells these are; they may come from a transplant donor.

The V and J genes are TRBV5-6 and TRBJ2-1; D ambiguous. CDR3 length: 15 residues. CDR1 and CDR2 from the germline V gene are SGHDT and YYEEEE. The V and J ends lost 5 bases and 3 bases respectively, with 15 bases between them. For the CDR3, the DNA is TGTGCCAGCAGTTCGGTGGACGGCAGCTACAATGAGCAGTTCTTC. Its translation: CASSSVDGSYNEQFF.

J is TRBJ1-2 and V is TRBV20-1; perhaps TRBD1 as D (6 bases). Germline CDR1 reads DFQATT; CDR2 reads SNEGSKA (reference sequence). The CDR3 spans 13 residues. The V end was cut by 1 base, the J end by 5 bases, with 11 bases between. This chain's CDR3 is CSARGQGTYGYTF. The CDR3 nucleotides read TGCAGTGCTAGAGGCCAGGGGACTTATGGCTACACCTTC.